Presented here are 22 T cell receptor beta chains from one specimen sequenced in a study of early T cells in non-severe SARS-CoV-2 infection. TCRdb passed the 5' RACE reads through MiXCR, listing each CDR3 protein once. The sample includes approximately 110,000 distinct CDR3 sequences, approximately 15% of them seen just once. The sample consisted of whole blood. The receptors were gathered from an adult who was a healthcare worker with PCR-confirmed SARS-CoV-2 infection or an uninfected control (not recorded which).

Written as DNA, the CDR3 is TGTGCCAGCTCACCCCGGGACAGGGGAAATGAGCAGTTCTTC. It specifies CASSPRDRGNEQFF. V usage is TRBV18 and J usage is TRBJ2-1; 10 positions match TRBD1. V dropped 3 bases and J dropped 7; count of bases not matched to a gene: 3. The CDR3 sequence is 14 residues long. Germline CDR1 and CDR2: KGHSH and LQKENI.

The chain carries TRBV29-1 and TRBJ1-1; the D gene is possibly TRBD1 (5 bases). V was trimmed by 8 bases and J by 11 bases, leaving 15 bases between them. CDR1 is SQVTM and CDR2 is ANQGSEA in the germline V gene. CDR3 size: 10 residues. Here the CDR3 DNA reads TGCAGCTTTCATGGGGGAGAGGCTTTCTTT. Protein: CSFHGGEAFF.

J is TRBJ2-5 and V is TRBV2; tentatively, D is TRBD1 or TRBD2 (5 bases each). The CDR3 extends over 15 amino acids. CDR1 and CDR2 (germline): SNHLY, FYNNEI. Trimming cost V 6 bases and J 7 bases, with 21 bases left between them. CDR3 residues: CASRAEVGAEGTQYF. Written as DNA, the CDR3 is TGTGCCAGCAGGGCTGAGGTCGGGGCGGAAGGGACCCAGTACTTC.

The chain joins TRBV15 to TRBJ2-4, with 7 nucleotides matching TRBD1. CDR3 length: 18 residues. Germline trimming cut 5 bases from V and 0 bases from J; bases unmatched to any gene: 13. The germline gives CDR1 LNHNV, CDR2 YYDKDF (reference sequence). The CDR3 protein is CATSSRGQRDKAKNIQYF. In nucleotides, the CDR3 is TGTGCCACCAGCTCCCGGGGACAGAGAGACAAAGCCAAAAACATTCAGTACTTC.

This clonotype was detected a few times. As DNA, the CDR3 is TGTGCCAGCAGCTTGAATACCGGGACAGTCAATGAAAAACTGTTTTTT. It is translated as CASSLNTGTVNEKLFF. This chain uses TRBV5-5 with TRBJ1-4; 7 positions match TRBD1. Germline values: CDR1 SGHKS, CDR2 YYEKEE (reference sequence). The CDR3 covers 16 residues. Unmatched junction bases numbered 8, after V lost 1 base and J lost 5 bases.

CDR3 region: CASSLEGSSSYNEQFF. DNA of the CDR3: TGTGCCAGCAGCTTAGAAGGGTCGAGTAGCTACAATGAGCAGTTCTTC. The chain carries TRBV11-3 and TRBJ2-1; D not certain. From germline, CDR1 is SGHNT and CDR2 YENEEA. The CDR3 extends over 16 amino acids. The V end was cut by 0 bases, the J end by 3 bases, with 12 bases between.

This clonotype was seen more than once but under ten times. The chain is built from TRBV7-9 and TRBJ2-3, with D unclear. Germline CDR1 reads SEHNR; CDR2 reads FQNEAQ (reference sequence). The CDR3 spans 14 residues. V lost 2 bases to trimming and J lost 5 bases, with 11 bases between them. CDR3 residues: CASSLYYSGDTQYF. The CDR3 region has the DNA TGTGCCAGCAGCTTATACTACTCGGGAGATACGCAGTATTTT.

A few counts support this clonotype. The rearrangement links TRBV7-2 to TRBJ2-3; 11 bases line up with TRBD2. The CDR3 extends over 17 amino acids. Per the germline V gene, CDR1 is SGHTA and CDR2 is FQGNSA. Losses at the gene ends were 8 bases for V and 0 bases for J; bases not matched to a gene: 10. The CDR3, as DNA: TGTGCCAGCTCCGGGCTAGCGGGGGGTTCTAGCACAGATACGCAGTATTTT. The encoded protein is CASSGLAGGSSTDTQYF.

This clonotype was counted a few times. The CDR3: CASSQDVGTDTQYF. CDR3 in DNA: TGTGCCAGCAGCCAAGATGTGGGCACAGATACGCAGTATTTT. V gene TRBV4-2 combines with J gene TRBJ2-3; no firm D call. The CDR3 length is 14 residues. Germline CDR1 LGHNA, CDR2 YNFKEQ. The V end lost 0 bases, the J end lost 1 base, and 5 bases lay between the germline ends.

CDR3 DNA: TGTGCCAGCAGTTTAGGAGAACTCACCTATGGCTACACCTTC. It encodes CASSLGELTYGYTF. The chain joins TRBV12-3 or TRBV12-4 to TRBJ1-2, with no clear D. Trimming took 1 base from V and 4 from J, leaving 10 bases between them. The CDR3 is 14 residues long.

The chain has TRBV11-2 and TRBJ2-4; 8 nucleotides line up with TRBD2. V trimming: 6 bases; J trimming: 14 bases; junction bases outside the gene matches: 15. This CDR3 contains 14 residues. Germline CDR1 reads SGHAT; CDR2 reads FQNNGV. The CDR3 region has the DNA TGTGCCAGCAGACCCCAGCGGGGGAACCCACTAAAGTACTTC. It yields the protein CASRPQRGNPLKYF. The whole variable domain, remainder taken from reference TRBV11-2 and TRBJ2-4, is EAGVAQSPRYKIIEKRQSVAFWCNPISGHATLYWYQQILGQGPKLLIQFQNNGVVDDSQLPKDRFSAERLKGVDSTLKIQPAKLEDSAVYLCASRPQRGNPLKYFGAGTRLSVL.

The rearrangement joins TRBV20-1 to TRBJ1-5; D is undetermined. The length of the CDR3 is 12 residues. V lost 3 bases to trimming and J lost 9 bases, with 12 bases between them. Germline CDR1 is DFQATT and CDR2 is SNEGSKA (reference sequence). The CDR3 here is CSASPRGLPQHF. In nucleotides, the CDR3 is TGCAGTGCTAGCCCGCGGGGTCTGCCCCAGCATTTT.

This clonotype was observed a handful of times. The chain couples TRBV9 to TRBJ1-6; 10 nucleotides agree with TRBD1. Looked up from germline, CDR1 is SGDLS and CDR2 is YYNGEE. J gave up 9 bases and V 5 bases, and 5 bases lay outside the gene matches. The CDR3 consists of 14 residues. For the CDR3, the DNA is TGTGCCAGCAGTTTCGGGACAGGGGTTTCACCCCTCCACTTT. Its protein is CASSFGTGVSPLHF. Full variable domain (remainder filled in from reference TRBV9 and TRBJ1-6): DSGVTQTPKHLITATGQRVTLRCSPRSGDLSVYWYQQSLDQGLQFLIQYYNGEERAKGNILERFSAQQFPDLHSELNLSSLELGDSALYFCASSFGTGVSPLHFGNGTRLTVT.

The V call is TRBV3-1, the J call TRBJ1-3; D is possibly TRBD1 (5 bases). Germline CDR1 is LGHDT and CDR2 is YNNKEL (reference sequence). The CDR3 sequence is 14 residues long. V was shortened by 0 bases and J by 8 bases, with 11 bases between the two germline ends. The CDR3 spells CASSQELGADTIYF. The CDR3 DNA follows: TGTGCCAGCAGCCAAGAACTAGGGGCGGACACCATATATTTT.

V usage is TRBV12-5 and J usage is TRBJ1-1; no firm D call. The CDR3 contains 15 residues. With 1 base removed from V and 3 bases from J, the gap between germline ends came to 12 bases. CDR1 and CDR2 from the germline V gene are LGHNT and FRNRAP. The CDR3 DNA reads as TGTGCTAGTGGTTTGGCGGGTGGGCGGCACACTGAAGCTTTCTTT. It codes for CASGLAGGRHTEAFF.

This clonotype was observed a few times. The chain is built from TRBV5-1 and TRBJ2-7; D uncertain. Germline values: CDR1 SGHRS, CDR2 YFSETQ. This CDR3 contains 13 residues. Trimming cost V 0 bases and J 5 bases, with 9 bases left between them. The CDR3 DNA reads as TGCGCCAGCAGCTTGGGGTCCGCTCACGAGCAGTACTTC. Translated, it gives CASSLGSAHEQYF.

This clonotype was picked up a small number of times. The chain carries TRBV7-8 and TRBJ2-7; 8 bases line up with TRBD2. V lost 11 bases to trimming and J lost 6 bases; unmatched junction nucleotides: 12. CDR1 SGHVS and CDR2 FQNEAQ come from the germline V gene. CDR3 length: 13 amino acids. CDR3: CASRAGTRGEQYF. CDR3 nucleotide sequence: TGTGCCTCCCGAGCCGGGACTAGAGGCGAGCAGTACTTC. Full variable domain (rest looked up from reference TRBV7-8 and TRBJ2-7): GAGVSQSPRYKVAKRGQDVALRCDPISGHVSLFWYQQALGQGPEFLTYFQNEAQLDKSGLPSDRFFAERPEGSVSTLKIQRTQQEDSAVYLCASRAGTRGEQYFGPGTRLTVT.

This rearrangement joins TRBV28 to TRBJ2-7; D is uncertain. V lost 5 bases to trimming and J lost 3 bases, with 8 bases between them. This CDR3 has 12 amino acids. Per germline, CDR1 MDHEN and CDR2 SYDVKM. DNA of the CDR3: TGTGCCAGCAGTCTTGGGAACTACGAGCAGTACTTC. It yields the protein CASSLGNYEQYF.

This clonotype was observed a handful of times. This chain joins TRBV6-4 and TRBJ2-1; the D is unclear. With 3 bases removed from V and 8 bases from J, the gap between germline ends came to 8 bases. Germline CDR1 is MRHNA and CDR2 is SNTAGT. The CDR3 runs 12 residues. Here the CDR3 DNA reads TGTGCCAGCAGTGAGGGTCGAGATGAGCAGTTCTTC. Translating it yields CASSEGRDEQFF.

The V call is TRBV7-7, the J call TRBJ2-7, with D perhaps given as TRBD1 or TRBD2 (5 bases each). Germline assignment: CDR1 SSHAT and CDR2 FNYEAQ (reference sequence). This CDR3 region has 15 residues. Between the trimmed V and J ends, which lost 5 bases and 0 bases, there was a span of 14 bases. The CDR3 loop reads CASSPHEGSSYEQYF. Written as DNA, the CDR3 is TGTGCCAGCAGCCCCCACGAGGGGAGCTCCTACGAGCAGTACTTC.

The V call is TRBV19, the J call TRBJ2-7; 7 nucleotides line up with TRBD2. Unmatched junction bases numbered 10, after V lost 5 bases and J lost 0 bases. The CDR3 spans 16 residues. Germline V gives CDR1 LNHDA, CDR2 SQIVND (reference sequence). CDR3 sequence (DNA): TGTGCCAGTAGTCCCCCGAGGGGCGGGAGCTCCTACGAGCAGTACTTC. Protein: CASSPPRGGSSYEQYF.

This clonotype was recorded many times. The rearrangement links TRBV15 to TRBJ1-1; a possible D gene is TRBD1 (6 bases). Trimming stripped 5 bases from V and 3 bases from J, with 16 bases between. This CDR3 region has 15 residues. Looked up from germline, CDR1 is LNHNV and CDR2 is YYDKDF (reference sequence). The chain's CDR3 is CATSVRGEGDTEAFF. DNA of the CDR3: TGTGCCACCAGCGTGCGAGGGGAGGGGGACACTGAAGCTTTCTTT.